Listed here are 27 T cell receptor beta chains from one sample, sequenced in a study of cytomegalovirus exposure and HLA in healthy donors. Primers for the PCR totalled 60 Vbeta and 13 Jbeta. This table comes from immunoSEQ multiplex PCR, and its TCRdb copy is limited to in-frame clones, with some not included. This sample's table has roughly 60,000 clones. Sequenced input: PBMCs. The receptors were sampled from a male donor in good health and CMV-seronegative.

The CDR3 DNA is TGTGCCAGTAGCCTCGGGACAGGTGGGGAGGGTCAGCCCCAGCATTTT. This encodes CASSLGTGGEGQPQHF. The chain has TRBV19 and TRBJ1-5; TRBD1 agrees at 8 bases. V lost 6 bases to trimming and J lost 6 bases; unmatched junction nucleotides: 13. Germline loops: CDR1 LNHDA, CDR2 SQIVND (reference sequence). The length of the CDR3 is 16 residues.

The rearrangement joins TRBV7-2 to TRBJ2-7; 7 bases agree with TRBD1. Trimming removed 5 bases from V and 1 base from J; junction bases left unmatched: 8. The V gene's germline CDR1 is SGHTA and CDR2 FQGNSA. This CDR3 is 15 amino acids long. The CDR3 region is CASSHRTGASYEQYF. The CDR3 region has the DNA TGTGCCAGCAGCCACCGTACAGGGGCTTCCTACGAGCAGTACTTC.

J is TRBJ2-6 and V is TRBV4-3, with 7 positions matching TRBD1. Trimming removed 0 bases from V and 0 bases from J; junction bases left unmatched: 8. This CDR3 has 19 amino acids. Germline lookup yields CDR1 LGHNA and CDR2 YSLEER. CDR3 DNA: TGCGCCAGCAGCCAAGATTCCGGACAGGACGACTCTGGGGCCAACGTCCTGACTTTC. It yields the protein CASSQDSGQDDSGANVLTF.

CDR3 DNA: TGCGCCAGCTCCTCGGCGGCGGGACTAGCGGTAAATGAGCAGTTCTTC. As protein: CASSSAAGLAVNEQFF. The chain is built from TRBV5-1 and TRBJ2-1; 11 nucleotides line up with TRBD2. Germline V gene lookup returns CDR1 SGHRS and CDR2 YFSETQ. J lost 7 bases, V lost 7 bases, and 13 bases had no gene match. The CDR3 sequence is 16 residues long.

A word on this clone: Germline and junction disagree at one end, which may indicate a read error. This chain connects TRBV15 to TRBJ2-7; no clear D gene. Germline assignment: CDR1 LNHNV and CDR2 YYDKDF (reference sequence). CDR3 length: 12 amino acids. CDR3 sequence reads: CATRRAAKEQYF. The DNA for the CDR3 is TGTGCCACCAGAAGAGCAGCGAAGGAGCAGTACTTC.

Points on this clone: Other DNA sequences in the sample encode the same CDR3. V is TRBV4-1 and J is TRBJ2-7, with D possibly TRBD2 on 6 matching bases. Trimming cost V 1 base and J 8 bases, with 18 bases left between them. CDR3 length: 15 residues. Germline V gives CDR1 MGHRA, CDR2 YSYEKL. This CDR3 reads CASSQVIPSGSQQYF. CDR3 DNA: TGCGCCAGCAGCCAAGTGATACCTTCCGGGAGTCAGCAGTACTTC.

The rearrangement joins TRBV6-1 to TRBJ1-6; TRBD1 aligns across 9 bases. Germline CDR1 MNHNS, CDR2 SASEGT. The CDR3 totals 17 residues. The V and J ends lost 2 bases and 7 bases, in that order; junction bases with no gene match: 9. CDR3 in amino acids: CASSERSWDRVNSPLHF. CDR3 nucleotide sequence: TGTGCCAGCAGTGAAAGGTCTTGGGACAGGGTGAATTCACCCCTCCACTTT.

The gene calls are TRBV9 and TRBJ1-2; D is ambiguous. Between the trimmed V and J ends, which lost 1 base and 2 bases, there was a span of 6 bases. The CDR3 extends over 13 amino acids. In germline, CDR1 is SGDLS, CDR2 YYNGEE. DNA for the CDR3: TGTGCCAGCAGCGTAACAGAAAACTATGGCTACACCTTC. This sequence encodes CASSVTENYGYTF.

The chain recombines TRBV5-1 with TRBJ2-5; 7 nucleotides align to TRBD1. CDR1 and CDR2 from the germline V gene are SGHRS and YFSETQ. The junction had 7 bases not matched to a gene; V was cut back by 4 bases and J by 1 base. The CDR3 runs 15 residues. The CDR3 is CASSPQGQSQETQYF. In nucleotides, the CDR3 is TGCGCCAGCAGCCCCCAGGGACAGAGCCAAGAGACCCAGTACTTC.

V is TRBV6-5 and J is TRBJ2-5; D ambiguous. The J call may be mistaken, given a closer DNA end match to TRBJ2-7. The CDR3 contains 14 residues. CDR1 and CDR2 (germline): MNHEY, SVGAGI. CDR3 residues: CASKPDTNAYEQYF. CDR3 bases: TGTGCCAGCAAACCTGACACCAACGCCTACGAGCAGTACTTC.

V is TRBV19 and J is TRBJ1-2; 9 bases map to TRBD1. The J segment lost 3 bases and the V segment lost 6 bases, leaving 11 bases of the junction unmatched. Per germline, CDR1 LNHDA and CDR2 SQIVND (reference sequence). The CDR3 spans 16 residues. This CDR3 is CASSSGQGGVDYGYTF. CDR3 DNA sequence: TGTGCCAGTAGCTCGGGACAGGGAGGAGTGGACTATGGCTACACCTTC.

The chain has TRBV7-9 and TRBJ2-3, with a tentative D call TRBD2 (5 bases). CDR3 length: 13 residues. Germline CDR1 and CDR2: SEHNR and FQNEAQ (reference sequence). V dropped 3 bases and J dropped 5 bases, with 9 bases sitting between them. The CDR3: CASSFGSGDTQYF. CDR3 bases: TGTGCCAGCAGCTTTGGGAGTGGAGATACGCAGTATTTT.

The chain recombines TRBV27 with TRBJ1-5; D is undetermined. V gave up 6 bases and J gave up 6 bases, with 15 bases separating them. The CDR3 is 14 amino acids. Looked up from germline, CDR1 is MNHEY and CDR2 is SMNVEV (reference sequence). CDR3 amino acids: CASSSVVGVQPQHF. The CDR3 DNA reads TGTGCCAGCAGCTCCGTGGTCGGGGTTCAGCCCCAGCATTTT.

The rearrangement uses TRBV25-1 and TRBJ2-5; no clear D. The germline V and J ends were trimmed by 3 bases and 1 base, with 9 bases remaining between them. The CDR3 runs to 14 residues. Germline-derived CDR1 and CDR2 are MGHDK and SYGVNS. The CDR3 is CASSDPRSQETQYF. The CDR3 nucleotides are TGTGCCAGCAGTGACCCCCGGTCCCAAGAGACCCAGTACTTC.

The chain has TRBV6-6 and TRBJ2-5; 13 positions agree with TRBD2. Germline V gene sequence: CDR1 MNHNY, CDR2 SVGAGI (reference sequence). Trimming took 6 bases from V and 5 from J; bases not matched to a gene: 6. The CDR3 runs 15 residues. This CDR3 reads CASRRTSGGGETQYF. The CDR3 nucleotides are TGTGCCAGCAGGCGGACTAGCGGGGGTGGGGAGACCCAGTACTTC.

The chain has TRBV28 and TRBJ1-5, with D maybe TRBD1 (5 bases). Germline V gene lookup returns CDR1 MDHEN and CDR2 SYDVKM. The CDR3 spans 14 residues. V lost 2 bases and J 5 bases, leaving 10 bases between the germline ends. CDR3 bases: TGTGCCAGCAGTTTAGGAAGGGGCGATCAGCCCCAGCATTTT. Amino acids: CASSLGRGDQPQHF.

The chain recombines TRBV5-4 with TRBJ2-7, with D maybe TRBD1 (5 bases). This CDR3 spans 14 amino acids. Germline V CDR1 and CDR2: SGHNT, YYREEE (reference sequence). V was shortened by 6 bases and J by 2 bases, with 15 bases between the two germline ends. The CDR3 bases are TGTGCCAGCACTTATTGGGGCGCCCCCTACGAGCAGTACTTC. The encoded protein is CASTYWGAPYEQYF.

This chain joins TRBV28 and TRBJ1-1, with 8 bases fitting TRBD1. The CDR3 totals 14 residues. Germline assignment: CDR1 MDHEN and CDR2 SYDVKM. With V trimmed by 8 bases and J by 6 bases, 11 bases remained unmatched. Here the CDR3 reads CASSRFGQGAEAFF. CDR3 DNA sequence: TGTGCCAGCTCCCGATTTGGACAGGGCGCTGAAGCTTTCTTT.

The chain joins TRBV4-3 to TRBJ2-7; no clear D. The CDR3 totals 14 residues. V lost 0 bases and J lost 3, with 9 bases in between. Germline loops: CDR1 LGHNA, CDR2 YSLEER. The CDR3 loop is CASSQDLGYYEQYF. The CDR3 DNA is TGCGCCAGCAGCCAAGATCTCGGTTACTACGAGCAGTACTTC.

V is TRBV7-3 and J is TRBJ2-1; TRBD2 might be the D (5 bases). The germline gives CDR1 SGHTA, CDR2 FQGTGA. The CDR3 extends over 16 amino acids. Trimming removed 1 base at V and 6 bases at J, with 16 bases between. CDR3 sequence reads: CASSLIPVGGANEQFF. CDR3 nucleotide sequence: TGTGCCAGCAGCTTAATTCCGGTAGGAGGCGCCAATGAGCAGTTCTTC.

A note on this clone: Its ends do not fully match the called genes, so a read error is possible. This rearrangement joins TRBV6-5 to TRBJ2-2; the D is unclear. Germline lookup yields CDR1 MNHEY and CDR2 SVGAGI. CDR3 length: 14 amino acids. The CDR3 reads CASSYTVNTRELFF. DNA of the CDR3: TGTGCCAGCAGTTACACAGTGAACACCAGGGAGCTGTTTTTT.

This chain connects TRBV29-1 to TRBJ2-5; TRBD2 is a possible D gene (5 bases). V was shortened by 1 base and J by 2 bases, with 20 bases between the two germline ends. This CDR3 contains 17 residues. CDR1 and CDR2 (germline): SQVTM, ANQGSEA. CDR3 DNA: TGCAGCGTTGAAGGAGGAGGAGGAAACTTTCCTCAAGAGACCCAGTACTTC. This codes for CSVEGGGGNFPQETQYF.

The J gene is TRBJ1-2, the V gene TRBV30; 7 bases match TRBD1. With V trimmed by 1 base and J by 4 bases, 3 bases remained unmatched. Germline CDR1 and CDR2: GTSNPN and SVGIG (reference sequence). This CDR3 comprises 13 residues. DNA of the CDR3: TGTGCCTGGAGTGCCCGGGACAGCTATGGCTACACCTTC. Translating gives CAWSARDSYGYTF.

V gene TRBV28 combines with J gene TRBJ2-2, with 12 bases lining up with TRBD1. After removal of 5 bases from V and 8 bases from J, the junction contained 12 bases not matched to a gene. There are 17 residues in the CDR3. The germline V gene encodes CDR1 MDHEN and CDR2 SYDVKM. The CDR3 sequence: CASSAPPGQGATGELFF. For the CDR3, the DNA is TGTGCCAGCAGTGCCCCCCCGGGACAGGGGGCAACAGGGGAGCTGTTTTTT.

This chain uses TRBV4-3 with TRBJ2-1, with a weak D call TRBD2 (7 bases). Looked up from germline, CDR1 is LGHNA and CDR2 is YSLEER. This CDR3 region has 15 residues. Trimming left V 0 bases short and J 10 bases short, with 16 bases between. The CDR3 region is CASSQDPGGLFEQFF. The CDR3 DNA reads TGCGCCAGCAGCCAAGATCCCGGGGGGCTCTTCGAGCAGTTCTTC.

The chain links TRBV9 to TRBJ1-2; TRBD1 matches 11 bases. In germline, CDR1 is SGDLS, CDR2 YYNGEE. Losses at the gene ends were 2 bases for V and 6 bases for J; bases not matched to a gene: 9. The CDR3 consists of 16 residues. CDR3 sequence reads: CASSVGRTGGANGYTF. In nucleotides, the CDR3 is TGTGCCAGCAGCGTTGGAAGGACAGGGGGCGCGAATGGCTACACCTTC.

The rearrangement uses TRBV29-1 and TRBJ2-1; D is possibly TRBD2 (6 bases). CDR1 and CDR2 (germline): SQVTM, ANQGSEA. V gave up 6 bases and J gave up 5 bases, with 14 bases separating them. The CDR3 spans 13 residues. CDR3 nucleotides: TGCAGCGTCCGGGGGAAATCCGACAATGAGCAGTTCTTC. This gives the protein CSVRGKSDNEQFF.